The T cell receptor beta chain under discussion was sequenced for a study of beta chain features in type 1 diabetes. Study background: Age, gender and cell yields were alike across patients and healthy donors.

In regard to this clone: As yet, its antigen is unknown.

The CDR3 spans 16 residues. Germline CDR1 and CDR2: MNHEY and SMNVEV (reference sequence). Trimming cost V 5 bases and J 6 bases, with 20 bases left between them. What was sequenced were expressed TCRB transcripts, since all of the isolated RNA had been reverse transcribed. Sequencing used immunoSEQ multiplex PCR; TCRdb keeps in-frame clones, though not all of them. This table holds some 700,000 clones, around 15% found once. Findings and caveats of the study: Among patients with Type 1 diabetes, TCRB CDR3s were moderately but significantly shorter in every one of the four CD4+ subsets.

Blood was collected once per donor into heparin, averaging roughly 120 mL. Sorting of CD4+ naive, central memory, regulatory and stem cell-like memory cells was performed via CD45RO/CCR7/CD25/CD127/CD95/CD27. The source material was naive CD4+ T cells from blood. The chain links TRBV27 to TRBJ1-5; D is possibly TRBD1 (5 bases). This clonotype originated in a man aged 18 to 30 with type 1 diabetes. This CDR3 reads CASSPRQLDGGQPQHF. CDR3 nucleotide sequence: TGTGCCAGCAGTCCGAGACAGCTAGATGGGGGTCAGCCCCAGCATTTT.